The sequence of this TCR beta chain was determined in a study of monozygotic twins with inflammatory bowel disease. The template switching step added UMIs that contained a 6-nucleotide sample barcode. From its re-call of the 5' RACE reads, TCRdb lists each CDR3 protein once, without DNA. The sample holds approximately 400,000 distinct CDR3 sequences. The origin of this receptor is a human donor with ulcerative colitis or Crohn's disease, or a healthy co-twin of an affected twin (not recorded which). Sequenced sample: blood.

This CDR3 is CATSGGSGTQYF. The V gene is TRBV24-1, the J gene TRBJ2-5; the D call of TRBD1 rests on TCRdb alone, since no DNA is present to check it. The CDR3 is made up of 12 amino acids. Germline loops: CDR1 KGHDR, CDR2 SFDVKD.